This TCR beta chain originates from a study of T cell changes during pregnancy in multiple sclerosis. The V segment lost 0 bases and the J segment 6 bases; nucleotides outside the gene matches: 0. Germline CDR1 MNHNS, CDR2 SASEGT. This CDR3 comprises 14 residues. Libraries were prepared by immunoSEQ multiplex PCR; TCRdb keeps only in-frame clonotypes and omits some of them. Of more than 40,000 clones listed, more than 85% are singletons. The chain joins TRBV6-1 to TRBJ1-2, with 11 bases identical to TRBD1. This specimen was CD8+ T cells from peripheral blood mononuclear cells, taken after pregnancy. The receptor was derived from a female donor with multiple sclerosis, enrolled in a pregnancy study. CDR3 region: CASSEADRGHGYTF. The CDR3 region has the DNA TGTGCCAGCAGTGAAGCGGACAGGGGGCATGGCTACACCTTC.